These 6 T cell receptor beta chains originate from one sample sequenced in a study of radiation and T cells in renal cell carcinoma. TCRdb keeps only in-frame clones here, not all; method: immunoSEQ multiplex PCR. The table includes 100,000 or so clones, 86% detected once. Noted time point: baseline pretreatment blood. Treatment denoted: 15 Gy SBRT to primary tumor, nephrectomy 4 weeks later. The material was blood, obtained from a patient whose treatment included radiotherapy and nephrectomy. All receptors come from a man aged 50 or older with renal cell carcinoma.

The rearrangement joins TRBV11-2 to TRBJ1-1, with D possibly matching TRBD1 (5 bases). V was clipped by 1 base and J by 5 bases, with 11 bases between them. Germline V CDR1 and CDR2: SGHAT, FQNNGV. The CDR3 is made up of 14 amino acids. CDR3 nucleotide sequence: TGTGCCAGCAGCTTAGGTGGACACGGAACTGAAGCTTTCTTT. This sequence encodes CASSLGGHGTEAFF. The full variable domain, with the rest looked up from reference TRBV11-2 and TRBJ1-1, is EAGVAQSPRYKIIEKRQSVAFWCNPISGHATLYWYQQILGQGPKLLIQFQNNGVVDDSQLPKDRFSAERLKGVDSTLKIQPAKLEDSAVYLCASSLGGHGTEAFFGQGTRLTVV.

The V gene is TRBV5-1, the J gene TRBJ2-7; TRBD1 matches 11 bases. Germline loops: CDR1 SGHRS, CDR2 YFSETQ. Unmatched junction bases numbered 3, after V lost 4 bases and J lost 6 bases. The CDR3 runs 13 residues. CDR3 DNA: TGCGCCAGCAGCCCGGGACAGGGGGGCGAGCAGTACTTC. This translates into CASSPGQGGEQYF.

The rearrangement joins TRBV6-1 to TRBJ1-2; a weak D match, TRBD1 (6 bases). The V and J ends lost 1 base and 8 bases respectively, with 11 bases between them. This CDR3 contains 13 residues. In germline, CDR1 is MNHNS, CDR2 SASEGT. The CDR3 sequence: CASSEEQGVGYTF. For the CDR3, the DNA is TGTGCCAGCAGTGAAGAACAGGGAGTCGGCTACACCTTC.

This chain links TRBV28 with TRBJ2-2, with 9 bases fitting TRBD1. V shed 7 bases and J 2 bases; nucleotides not matched to a gene: 8. Germline V gene sequence: CDR1 MDHEN, CDR2 SYDVKM. The CDR3 covers 16 residues. CDR3 sequence (DNA): TGTGCCAGCATCGTTGGGGGACAGGGCAACACCGGGGAGCTGTTTTTT. It is translated as CASIVGGQGNTGELFF.

As to this clone: Within the sample, other DNA sequences also encode this same CDR3. The chain carries TRBV2 and TRBJ1-1; a possible D gene is TRBD1 (5 bases). Germline-derived CDR1 and CDR2 are SNHLY and FYNNEI. This CDR3 is 11 amino acids long. The ends were cut back, 6 bases at V and 4 bases at J, with 6 bases in the middle. CDR3 nucleotide sequence: TGTGCCAGCAGAAGGGGCACTGAAGCTTTCTTT. Protein: CASRRGTEAFF.

This chain joins TRBV5-4 and TRBJ2-7, with a tentative D call TRBD2 (7 bases). Trimming cost V 4 bases and J 0 bases, with 17 bases left between them. Germline loops: CDR1 SGHNT, CDR2 YYREEE (reference sequence). The CDR3 covers 16 residues. The DNA of the CDR3 is TGTGCCAGCAGCCTGGTAAGCGGGACACCCTCCTACGAGCAGTACTTC. The encoded protein is CASSLVSGTPSYEQYF.